Listed below are T cell receptor beta chains from one sample, sequenced in a study of cytomegalovirus exposure and HLA in healthy donors. Profiled with immunoSEQ multiplex PCR; TCRdb holds only in-frame clones, not every one. The sample consists of some 70,000 clones, roughly four fifths of them appearing once. Sequencing was done on a sample of PBMCs. The origin of the receptors is a man aged 50 to 59 in good health and CMV-seronegative. Each CDR3 is given with its conserved first and last residue. A D gene is named only where the DNA matches it firmly. A clone size is listed for some rows: how often the clone was seen (once, few, many), or a class if it is expanded.

v_gene: TRBV10-3; abundance: .; d_gene: .; j_gene: TRBJ1-3; CDR3aa: CAISMDTGNTIYF; CDR3nt: TGTGCCATCAGCATGGACACGGGAAACACCATATATTTT
v_gene: TRBV2; abundance: .; d_gene: .; j_gene: TRBJ1-4; CDR3aa: CASKQGASDKLFF; CDR3nt: TGTGCCAGCAAACAGGGCGCCTCTGATAAACTGTTTTTT
v_gene: TRBV29-1; abundance: .; d_gene: .; j_gene: TRBJ1-1; CDR3aa: CSVDGGGLNTEAFF; CDR3nt: TGCAGCGTTGACGGGGGTGGTTTGAACACTGAAGCTTTCTTT
v_gene: TRBV5-5; abundance: .; d_gene: .; j_gene: TRBJ1-2; CDR3aa: CASSVGGVNYTF; CDR3nt: TGTGCCAGCAGCGTCGGGGGGGTTAACTACACCTTC
v_gene: TRBV30; abundance: .; d_gene: TRBD1; j_gene: TRBJ2-7; CDR3aa: CAWMDRAYYEQYF; CDR3nt: TGTGCCTGGATGGACAGGGCATACTACGAGCAGTACTTC
v_gene: TRBV2; abundance: few; d_gene: TRBD2; j_gene: TRBJ2-3; CDR3aa: CASKGAGTIHTDTQYF; CDR3nt: TGTGCCAGCAAGGGAGCGGGGACGATCCACACAGATACGCAGTATTTT
v_gene: TRBV7-2; abundance: .; d_gene: .; j_gene: TRBJ2-5; CDR3aa: CASSRAGAETQYF; CDR3nt: TGTGCCAGCAGCCGGGCAGGGGCAGAGACCCAGTACTTC
v_gene: TRBV10-3; abundance: .; d_gene: TRBD1; j_gene: TRBJ1-2; CDR3aa: CAIRGDRERGEGGYTF; CDR3nt: TGTGCCATCAGGGGAGACAGGGAGAGGGGTGAAGGTGGCTACACCTTC
v_gene: TRBV2; abundance: .; d_gene: TRBD1; j_gene: TRBJ1-5; CDR3aa: CASSEWGQVNQPQHF; CDR3nt: TGTGCCAGCAGTGAATGGGGACAGGTTAATCAGCCCCAGCATTTT
v_gene: TRBV4-1; abundance: .; d_gene: .; j_gene: TRBJ1-2; CDR3aa: CASSLQASANYGYTF; CDR3nt: TGCGCCAGCAGCTTACAGGCTTCAGCTAACTATGGCTACACCTTC
v_gene: TRBV30; abundance: once; d_gene: TRBD1; j_gene: TRBJ2-5; CDR3aa: CAWRTRDRGETQYF; CDR3nt: TGTGCCTGGAGGACCCGGGACAGGGGAGAAACCCAGTACTTC
v_gene: TRBV11-2; abundance: .; d_gene: .; j_gene: TRBJ2-7; CDR3aa: CASSLGASSYEQYF; CDR3nt: TGTGCCAGCAGCTTAGGTGCCAGTTCCTACGAGCAGTACTTC
v_gene: TRBV6-1; abundance: few; d_gene: .; j_gene: TRBJ2-5; CDR3aa: CASSPGYQETQYF; CDR3nt: TGTGCCAGCAGTCCGGGATACCAAGAGACCCAGTACTTC
v_gene: TRBV19; abundance: .; d_gene: TRBD1; j_gene: TRBJ2-7; CDR3aa: CASSIQGDSYEQYF; CDR3nt: TGTGCCAGTAGTATCCAGGGGGACTCCTACGAGCAGTACTTC
v_gene: TRBV7-2; abundance: once; d_gene: TRBD1; j_gene: TRBJ1-5; CDR3aa: CASSLVGGGNQPQHF; CDR3nt: TGTGCCAGCAGCTTAGTAGGGGGCGGCAATCAGCCCCAGCATTTT
v_gene: TRBV5-1; abundance: few; d_gene: .; j_gene: TRBJ2-1; CDR3aa: CASSFIGSGGEQFF; CDR3nt: TGCGCCAGCAGCTTCATCGGGAGTGGTGGCGAGCAGTTCTTC
v_gene: TRBV5-1; abundance: .; d_gene: .; j_gene: TRBJ2-1; CDR3aa: CASSPPYNEQFF; CDR3nt: TGCGCCAGCAGCCCCCCTTACAATGAGCAGTTCTTC
v_gene: TRBV6-1; abundance: .; d_gene: .; j_gene: TRBJ1-1; CDR3aa: CASSEVQGQGWGEAFF; CDR3nt: TGTGCCAGCAGTGAAGTTCAAGGGCAGGGGTGGGGTGAAGCTTTCTTT
v_gene: TRBV6-5; abundance: .; d_gene: .; j_gene: TRBJ1-1; CDR3aa: CASSYSPAGMNTEAFF; CDR3nt: TGTGCCAGCAGTTATTCCCCGGCGGGTATGAACACTGAAGCTTTCTTT
v_gene: TRBV5-4; abundance: .; d_gene: TRBD2; j_gene: TRBJ2-2; CDR3aa: CASSPPGAGGVAGELFF; CDR3nt: TGTGCCAGCAGCCCTCCCGGGGCGGGGGGCGTTGCCGGGGAGCTGTTTTTT
v_gene: TRBV6-5; abundance: .; d_gene: TRBD1; j_gene: TRBJ1-1; CDR3aa: CASSYLGGTGSEAFF; CDR3nt: TGTGCCAGCAGTTACCTGGGGGGGACAGGGTCTGAAGCTTTCTTT
v_gene: TRBV11-2; abundance: .; d_gene: .; j_gene: TRBJ2-7; CDR3aa: CASSSGRVGGYEQYF; CDR3nt: TGTGCCAGCAGCTCCGGACGGGTCGGGGGCTACGAGCAGTACTTC
v_gene: TRBV2; abundance: .; d_gene: .; j_gene: TRBJ2-6; CDR3aa: CASSWESGANVLTF; CDR3nt: TGTGCCAGCAGTTGGGAGAGTGGGGCCAACGTCCTGACTTTC
v_gene: TRBV6-5; abundance: .; d_gene: TRBD1; j_gene: TRBJ1-3; CDR3aa: CASSSGQGNSRNTIYF; CDR3nt: TGTGCCAGCAGTTCGGGACAGGGGAATTCCAGAAACACCATATATTTT
v_gene: TRBV28; abundance: .; d_gene: .; j_gene: TRBJ1-2; CDR3aa: CASSSNYGYTF; CDR3nt: TGTGCCAGCTCCTCTAACTATGGCTACACCTTC
v_gene: TRBV19; abundance: .; d_gene: .; j_gene: TRBJ1-1; CDR3aa: CASSMNLGDTEAFF; CDR3nt: TGTGCCAGTAGTATGAATCTGGGAGACACTGAAGCTTTCTTT
v_gene: TRBV7-8; abundance: .; d_gene: TRBD2; j_gene: TRBJ2-7; CDR3aa: CASSSGLAGREQYF; CDR3nt: TGTGCCAGCAGCTCCGGACTAGCGGGACGCGAGCAGTACTTC
v_gene: TRBV5-5; abundance: .; d_gene: .; j_gene: TRBJ2-7; CDR3aa: CASSGGLSSYEQYF; CDR3nt: TGTGCCAGCAGCGGGGGACTTAGCTCCTACGAGCAGTACTTC
v_gene: TRBV18; abundance: .; d_gene: TRBD1; j_gene: TRBJ1-5; CDR3aa: CASSPGQAHQPQHF; CDR3nt: TGTGCCAGCTCTCCGGGACAGGCTCATCAGCCCCAGCATTTT
v_gene: TRBV6-5; abundance: .; d_gene: .; j_gene: TRBJ2-7; CDR3aa: CASSYTGTSYEQYF; CDR3nt: TGTGCCAGCAGTTACACAGGGACCTCCTACGAGCAGTACTTC
v_gene: TRBV7-9; abundance: .; d_gene: .; j_gene: TRBJ2-3; CDR3aa: CASSPRGNTINTQYF; CDR3nt: TGTGCCAGCAGCCCTAGGGGAAATACGATAAATACGCAGTATTTT
v_gene: TRBV11-2; abundance: once; d_gene: .; j_gene: TRBJ1-6; CDR3aa: CASSGGQSDNSPLHF; CDR3nt: TGTGCCAGCAGCGGAGGACAGTCTGATAATTCACCCCTCCACTTT
v_gene: TRBV5-1; abundance: .; d_gene: .; j_gene: TRBJ2-7; CDR3aa: CASSLGTGILYEQYF; CDR3nt: TGCGCCAGCAGCTTGGGTACAGGGATACTCTACGAGCAGTACTTC
v_gene: TRBV6-1; abundance: .; d_gene: .; j_gene: TRBJ2-7; CDR3aa: CASSESRSGEQYF; CDR3nt: TGTGCCAGCAGTGAGAGCAGGTCCGGCGAGCAGTACTTC
v_gene: TRBV5-1; abundance: few; d_gene: .; j_gene: TRBJ1-5; CDR3aa: CASSLEGPQPQHF; CDR3nt: TGCGCCAGCAGCTTGGAGGGGCCTCAGCCCCAGCATTTT
v_gene: TRBV15; abundance: .; d_gene: TRBD2; j_gene: TRBJ2-7; CDR3aa: CATSRGRGDGGRSYEQYF; CDR3nt: TGTGCCACCAGCAGAGGCAGGGGAGATGGCGGGAGGTCCTACGAGCAGTACTTC
v_gene: TRBV4-3; abundance: .; d_gene: .; j_gene: TRBJ1-1; CDR3aa: CASSQVTGLTEAFF; CDR3nt: TGCGCCAGCAGCCAAGTGACGGGTCTGACTGAAGCTTTCTTT
v_gene: TRBV18; abundance: .; d_gene: TRBD1; j_gene: TRBJ2-3; CDR3aa: CASSPWGQASTDTQYF; CDR3nt: TGTGCCAGCTCACCGTGGGGACAGGCTAGCACAGATACGCAGTATTTT
v_gene: TRBV6-1; abundance: few; d_gene: TRBD1; j_gene: TRBJ1-2; CDR3aa: CASSEGRGLGGYTF; CDR3nt: TGTGCCAGCAGTGAGGGCAGGGGGCTCGGTGGCTACACCTTC
v_gene: TRBV2; abundance: few; d_gene: .; j_gene: TRBJ1-1; CDR3aa: CASGGQFTEAFF; CDR3nt: TGTGCCAGCGGGGGACAATTCACTGAAGCTTTCTTT
v_gene: TRBV14; abundance: .; d_gene: .; j_gene: TRBJ2-1; CDR3aa: CASSQGNLANEQFF; CDR3nt: TGTGCCAGCAGCCAGGGGAATCTAGCAAATGAGCAGTTCTTC
v_gene: TRBV27; abundance: once; d_gene: .; j_gene: TRBJ1-5; CDR3aa: CASRITGNQPQHF; CDR3nt: TGTGCCAGCAGGATTACAGGGAATCAGCCCCAGCATTTT
v_gene: TRBV10-2; abundance: medium-sized; d_gene: .; j_gene: TRBJ1-5; CDR3aa: CASSELLQPQHF; CDR3nt: TGCGCCAGCAGTGAGCTATTGCAGCCCCAGCATTTT
v_gene: TRBV30; abundance: .; d_gene: .; j_gene: TRBJ1-1; CDR3aa: CAWSLGLPNTEAFF; CDR3nt: TGTGCCTGGAGTCTTGGACTGCCCAACACTGAAGCTTTCTTT
v_gene: TRBV6-6; abundance: .; d_gene: TRBD2; j_gene: TRBJ2-3; CDR3aa: CASRIGLAGTDTQYF; CDR3nt: TGTGCCAGCAGGATCGGACTAGCGGGCACAGATACGCAGTATTTT
v_gene: TRBV28; abundance: once; d_gene: TRBD2; j_gene: TRBJ2-1; CDR3aa: CASSLSSGEQFF; CDR3nt: TGTGCCAGCAGTCTCTCTAGCGGTGAGCAGTTCTTC
v_gene: TRBV5-1; abundance: once; d_gene: TRBD1; j_gene: TRBJ2-7; CDR3aa: CASSNTGADRQHRYF; CDR3nt: TGCGCCAGCAGCAATACAGGGGCCGACCGTCAGCACAGGTACTTC
v_gene: TRBV11-2; abundance: .; d_gene: TRBD2; j_gene: TRBJ2-1; CDR3aa: CASSLREGPPLGEQFF; CDR3nt: TGTGCCAGCAGCTTGAGGGAGGGCCCCCCTTTGGGTGAGCAGTTCTTC
v_gene: TRBV10-3; abundance: .; d_gene: .; j_gene: TRBJ1-4; CDR3aa: CAISESREKLFF; CDR3nt: TGTGCCATCAGTGAGTCGAGAGAAAAACTGTTTTTT
v_gene: TRBV30; abundance: .; d_gene: .; j_gene: TRBJ1-2; CDR3aa: CAWNSGAYGYTF; CDR3nt: TGTGCCTGGAACTCTGGAGCCTATGGCTACACCTTC
v_gene: TRBV6-5; abundance: .; d_gene: .; j_gene: TRBJ1-2; CDR3aa: CASSYSNRDRGYTF; CDR3nt: TGTGCCAGCAGTTACTCGAACAGGGATCGTGGCTACACCTTC
v_gene: TRBV6-6; abundance: .; d_gene: .; j_gene: TRBJ1-5; CDR3aa: CASSYSSDQPQHF; CDR3nt: TGTGCCAGCAGTTACTCTTCTGATCAGCCCCAGCATTTT
v_gene: TRBV6-6; abundance: .; d_gene: TRBD1; j_gene: TRBJ2-7; CDR3aa: CASSYSGGTGHEQYF; CDR3nt: TGTGCCAGCAGTTACTCAGGGGGCACAGGCCACGAGCAGTACTTC
v_gene: TRBV28; abundance: .; d_gene: .; j_gene: TRBJ2-7; CDR3aa: CASSRPTGNYEQYF; CDR3nt: TGTGCCAGCAGCCGCCCCACAGGGAACTACGAGCAGTACTTC
v_gene: TRBV27; abundance: .; d_gene: .; j_gene: TRBJ2-3; CDR3aa: CASRVWGLQGRTDTQYF; CDR3nt: TGTGCCAGCAGAGTCTGGGGTTTACAGGGGAGGACAGATACGCAGTATTTT
v_gene: TRBV2; abundance: once; d_gene: TRBD1; j_gene: TRBJ1-1; CDR3aa: CASREGQGARMNTEAFF; CDR3nt: TGTGCCAGCAGGGAGGGACAGGGGGCCAGAATGAACACTGAAGCTTTCTTT
v_gene: TRBV5-1; abundance: once; d_gene: TRBD2; j_gene: TRBJ2-3; CDR3aa: CASSLRTSGSFTDTQYF; CDR3nt: TGCGCCAGCAGCCTCCGGACTAGCGGGAGCTTCACAGATACGCAGTATTTT